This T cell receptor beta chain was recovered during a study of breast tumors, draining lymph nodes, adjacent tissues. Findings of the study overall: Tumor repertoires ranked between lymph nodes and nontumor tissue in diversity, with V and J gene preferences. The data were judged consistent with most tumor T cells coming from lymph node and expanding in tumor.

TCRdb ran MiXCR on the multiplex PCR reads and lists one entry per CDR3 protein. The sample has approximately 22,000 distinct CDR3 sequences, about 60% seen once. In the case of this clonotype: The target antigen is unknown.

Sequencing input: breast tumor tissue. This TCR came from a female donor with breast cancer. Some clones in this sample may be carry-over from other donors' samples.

CDR3 sequence: CASSKGVTTDTQYF. The CDR3 region has the DNA TGTGCCAGCAGCAAAGGGGTAACCACAGATACGCAGTATTTT. V and J are TRBV3-1 and TRBJ2-3; a weak D match, TRBD1 (5 bases). V was clipped by 5 bases and J by 2 bases, with 11 bases between them. The CDR3 spans 14 residues. Germline V gives CDR1 LGHDT, CDR2 YNNKEL (reference sequence).